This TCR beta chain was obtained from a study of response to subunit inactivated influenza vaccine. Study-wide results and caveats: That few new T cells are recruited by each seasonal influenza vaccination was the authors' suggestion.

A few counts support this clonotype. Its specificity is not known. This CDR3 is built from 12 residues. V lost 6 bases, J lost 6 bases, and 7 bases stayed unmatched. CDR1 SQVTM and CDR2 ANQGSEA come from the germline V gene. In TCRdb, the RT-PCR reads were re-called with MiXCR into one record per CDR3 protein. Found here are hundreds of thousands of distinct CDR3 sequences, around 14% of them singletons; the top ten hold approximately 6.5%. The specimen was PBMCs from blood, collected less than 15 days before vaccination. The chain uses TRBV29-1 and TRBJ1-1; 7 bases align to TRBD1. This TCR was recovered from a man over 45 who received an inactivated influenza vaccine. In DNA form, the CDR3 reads TGCAGCGTCGGAAGGGGGCAGGCTGAAGCTTTCTTT. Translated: CSVGRGQAEAFF. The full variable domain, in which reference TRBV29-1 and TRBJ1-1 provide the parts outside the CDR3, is SAVISQKPSRDICQRGTSLTIQCQVDSQVTMMFWYRQQPGQSLTLIATANQGSEATYESGFVIDKFPISRPNLTFSTLTVSNMSPEDSSIYLCSVGRGQAEAFFGQGTRLTVV.